Below, one T cell receptor beta chain is given with its context. Its cognate antigen is unknown. Through a sample-barcoded 5' primer and a J-beta primer mix, a second PCR was run for about 6 to 11 cycles. Each CDR3 protein gets one entry after TCRdb re-called the 5' RACE reads with MiXCR. Of 700,000 to 1,000,000 distinct CDR3 sequences listed, approximately 44% were seen once; the top ten hold nearly 20%. This entry comes from a study of blood T cells in healthy people across ages. Across the whole study: Template switching picked up about one barcoded beta molecule for each two T cells.

Study conclusions and caveats: Percentage of naive T cells showed a strong correlation with TCR beta diversity. Unsorted PBMCs ruled out conclusive naive versus antigen-experienced comparison.

This TCR was recovered from a man aged 55 to 70 in good health. Sequencing used blood.

Here the CDR3 reads CASRDMSSNTEAFF. The CDR3 DNA follows: TGTGCCAGCAGGGATATGTCCTCGAACACTGAAGCTTTCTTT. V is TRBV6-5 and J is TRBJ1-1; D unresolved. The V and J ends lost 6 bases and 1 base respectively, with 12 bases between them. Germline values: CDR1 MNHEY, CDR2 SVGAGI. This CDR3 region has 14 residues.